The T cell receptor (beta chain) described here comes from a study of blood T cell repertoires in COVID-19. The assay was immunoSEQ multiplex PCR, and TCRdb's table has in-frame clones only and misses some. The data contain 120,000 to 150,000 clones, about 83% of them singletons. This clone occurred a few times. This CDR3 contains 13 residues. Trimming removed 0 bases from V and 9 bases from J, with 12 bases in between. In germline, CDR1 is MNHEY, CDR2 SVGAGI. The rearrangement links TRBV6-5 to TRBJ2-7; D not certain. This clonotype was sampled from a human donor in a cohort sampled during active COVID-19. The sample taken for sequencing was peripheral blood. The CDR3 nucleotides are TGTGCCAGCAGTTACTCGACGGGTGCTGGGCAGTACTTC. Translating gives CASSYSTGAGQYF.